A single sample gave rise to the 5 T cell receptor beta chains below, sequenced in a study of cytomegalovirus exposure and HLA in healthy donors. The PCR contained 60 Vbeta and 13 Jbeta primers. Only in-frame clones appear in the TCRdb table, and some are missing; sequencing was by immunoSEQ multiplex PCR. The sample table includes 80,000 or so clones. The material sequenced was PBMCs. These receptors originate from a man over 45 in good health and CMV-seropositive.

The V and J genes are TRBV2 and TRBJ1-1, with a weak D call TRBD1 (5 bases). Trimming cost V 7 bases and J 1 base, with 16 bases left between them. The CDR3 runs 15 residues. Germline CDR1 reads SNHLY; CDR2 reads FYNNEI. CDR3: CASTPQGAPNTEAFF. CDR3 sequence (DNA): TGTGCCAGCACCCCGCAAGGGGCCCCGAACACTGAAGCTTTCTTT.

The chain is built from TRBV5-1 and TRBJ2-1; 9 bases are shared with TRBD1. Per the germline V gene, CDR1 is SGHRS and CDR2 is YFSETQ. The CDR3 covers 12 residues. V trimming: 7 bases; J trimming: 7 bases; junction bases outside the gene matches: 3. The CDR3 nucleotides read TGCGCCAGCGGACAGGGGAGGAATGAGCAGTTCTTC. Translated: CASGQGRNEQFF. Based on the CDR3 plus reference TRBV5-1 and TRBJ2-1, the full variable domain is KAGVTQTPRYLIKTRGQQVTLSCSPISGHRSVSWYQQTPGQGLQFLFEYFSETQRNKGNFPGRFSGRQFSNSRSEMNVSTLELGDSALYLCASGQGRNEQFFGPGTRLTVL.

J is TRBJ1-3 and V is TRBV4-1; a weak D match, TRBD1 (6 bases). The CDR3 sequence is 15 residues long. Germline V CDR1 and CDR2: MGHRA, YSYEKL. V was cut by 4 bases and J by 0 bases, with 10 bases left in between. CDR3: CASSLLQGSGNTIYF. DNA of the CDR3: TGCGCCAGCAGCCTCCTACAGGGCTCTGGAAACACCATATATTTT.

The rearrangement uses TRBV7-7 and TRBJ1-2; 9 bases agree with TRBD1. The CDR3 length is 16 residues. From germline, CDR1 is SSHAT and CDR2 FNYEAQ (reference sequence). Unmatched junction bases numbered 7, after V lost 5 bases and J lost 0 bases. CDR3 protein: CASSPKQGAPNYGYTF. CDR3 bases: TGTGCCAGCAGCCCAAAACAGGGGGCTCCTAACTATGGCTACACCTTC.

The chain couples TRBV2 to TRBJ1-4; 7 nucleotides line up with TRBD1. V shed 7 bases and J 7 bases; nucleotides not matched to a gene: 6. This CDR3 is built from 13 residues. CDR1 and CDR2 from the germline V gene are SNHLY and FYNNEI. The CDR3 here is CASKGDSSEKLFF. CDR3 in DNA: TGTGCCAGCAAGGGGGACAGCTCTGAAAAACTGTTTTTT.